This is a list of T cell receptor beta chains from one sample in a study of cytomegalovirus exposure and HLA in healthy donors. Sequencing used immunoSEQ multiplex PCR; TCRdb keeps in-frame clones, though not all of them. The table has some 120,000 clones, roughly 88% seen once. The sample comprised PBMCs. The receptor source for this set is a woman between 18 and 30 years old in good health and CMV-seropositive. Each CDR3 is given with its conserved first and last residue. The D gene is left open where the match is weak. Not all rows give a size; the values are once, few, many and, for expanded clones, a class.

clone size | J gene | V gene | D gene | CDR3 protein | CDR3 DNA
once | TRBJ2-1 | TRBV5-5 | NA | CASSWGRGSYNEQFF | TGTGCCAGCAGCTGGGGCAGGGGCTCCTACAATGAGCAGTTCTTC
NA | TRBJ2-2 | TRBV5-1 | NA | CASSRLGRPAEAGELFF | TGCGCCAGCAGTCGTCTGGGGCGCCCAGCAGAGGCCGGGGAGCTGTTTTTT
NA | TRBJ1-1 | TRBV5-4 | NA | CASSSADRLNTEAFF | TGTGCCAGCAGCTCCGCCGACAGACTGAACACTGAAGCTTTCTTT
NA | TRBJ2-5 | TRBV2 | TRBD2 | CASRDPGLAGGQETQYF | TGTGCCAGCAGGGACCCCGGACTAGCGGGGGGGCAAGAGACCCAGTACTTC
NA | TRBJ2-7 | TRBV11-2 | NA | CASSLGTVRGEQYF | TGTGCCAGCAGCTTAGGGACAGTACGCGGCGAGCAGTACTTC
once | TRBJ2-7 | TRBV5-8 | TRBD2 | CASSLGLAGREQYF | TGTGCCAGCAGCTTGGGACTAGCGGGGAGGGAGCAGTACTTC
once | TRBJ2-1 | TRBV9 | TRBD1 | CASSETGTGGYNEQFF | TGTGCCAGCAGCGAAACCGGGACAGGGGGTTACAATGAGCAGTTCTTC
NA | TRBJ2-3 | TRBV2 | NA | CASNPSTDTQYF | TGTGCCAGCAATCCCTCCACAGATACGCAGTATTTT
NA | TRBJ1-5 | TRBV6-5 | TRBD1 | CASSRDSYQPQHF | TGTGCCAGCAGCCGGGACAGTTATCAGCCCCAGCATTTT
once | TRBJ2-5 | TRBV2 | TRBD2 | CASRQPGTSGTQYF | TGTGCCAGCAGACAACCAGGGACTAGCGGGACCCAGTACTTC
NA | TRBJ2-1 | TRBV9 | NA | CASSAWTELGNEQFF | TGTGCCAGCAGCGCCTGGACAGAACTCGGGAATGAGCAGTTCTTC
NA | TRBJ2-7 | TRBV5-4 | TRBD1 | CASSSGTVAYEQYF | TGTGCCAGCAGCTCCGGGACAGTAGCCTACGAGCAGTACTTC
NA | TRBJ1-1 | TRBV29-1 | NA | CSVSQANTEAFF | TGCAGCGTTTCCCAGGCGAACACTGAAGCTTTCTTT
NA | TRBJ2-3 | TRBV7-2 | NA | CASSLDRASTDTQYF | TGTGCCAGCAGCTTAGACAGGGCTAGCACAGATACACAGTATTTT
NA | TRBJ2-3 | TRBV28 | NA | CASSFRGRTQYF | TGTGCCAGCAGTTTCCGGGGGAGAACGCAGTATTTT
NA | TRBJ2-2 | TRBV27 | NA | CASSLGAPGELFF | TGTGCCAGCAGTTTAGGGGCCCCCGGGGAGCTGTTTTTT
few | TRBJ2-1 | TRBV25-1 | NA | CASSEIEEGSYNEQFF | TGTGCCAGCAGTGAGATCGAAGAGGGCTCCTACAATGAGCAGTTCTTC
NA | TRBJ1-1 | TRBV5-4 | NA | CASSPAGGQDTEAFF | TGTGCCAGCAGTCCGGCCGGGGGGCAGGACACTGAAGCTTTCTTT
NA | TRBJ2-2 | TRBV7-6 | NA | CASSSYSGTGELFF | TGTGCCAGCAGCTCCTATTCAGGGACCGGGGAGCTGTTTTTT
once | TRBJ2-1 | TRBV2 | TRBD2 | CVSKPGLAYNEQFF | TGTGTCAGCAAGCCGGGACTAGCATACAATGAGCAGTTCTTC
NA | TRBJ1-1 | TRBV29-1 | NA | CSAGGIQVGEAFF | TGCAGCGCGGGAGGTATACAGGTGGGTGAAGCTTTCTTT
NA | TRBJ2-7 | TRBV7-2 | NA | CASSRGSEQYF | TGTGCCAGCAGCCGAGGGAGCGAGCAGTACTTC
NA | TRBJ2-3 | TRBV2 | TRBD2 | CASSLAGDLDTQYF | TGTGCCAGCAGCCTAGCGGGGGATTTAGATACGCAGTATTTT
NA | TRBJ1-5 | TRBV2 | TRBD1 | CASSEGQGVQPQHF | TGTGCCAGCAGTGAAGGACAGGGTGTACAGCCCCAGCATTTT
NA | TRBJ2-7 | TRBV7-9 | TRBD1 | CSSSLLTGREQYF | TGTTCCAGCAGCTTATTGACAGGGCGAGAGCAGTACTTC
NA | TRBJ1-6 | TRBV10-3 | NA | CAISEFDIESGGEGSPLHF | TGTGCCATCAGTGAGTTCGATATTGAGTCTGGGGGCGAAGGATCACCCCTCCACTTT
NA | TRBJ2-5 | TRBV19 | NA | CASSIIFRRDPREETQYF | TGTGCCAGTAGTATAATTTTTAGGAGGGACCCCAGGGAAGAGACCCAGTACTTC
NA | TRBJ1-3 | TRBV15 | NA | CATSWAGKYSGNTIYF | TGTGCCACCAGCTGGGCGGGGAAATACTCTGGAAACACCATATATTTT
once | TRBJ1-5 | TRBV28 | TRBD1 | CASSLGTKQGRNQPQHF | TGTGCCAGCAGTTTAGGGACAAAACAGGGGCGCAATCAGCCCCAGCATTTT
NA | TRBJ2-1 | TRBV7-8 | TRBD2 | CASSLVGSGGWDEQFF | TGTGCCAGCAGCTTGGTGGGTAGCGGGGGATGGGATGAGCAGTTCTTC
NA | TRBJ2-5 | TRBV6-1 | NA | CASGGVWGETQYF | TGTGCCAGCGGAGGGGTCTGGGGAGAGACCCAGTACTTC
once | TRBJ1-2 | TRBV19 | NA | CASSIDGSGGYTF | TGTGCCAGTAGTATCGATGGGTCAGGTGGCTACACCTTC
NA | TRBJ2-1 | TRBV7-9 | NA | CSSSLGQYNEQFF | TGTTCCAGCAGCCTTGGACAGTACAATGAGCAGTTCTTC
NA | TRBJ2-5 | TRBV2 | TRBD2 | CASSEREGWLDYF | TGTGCCAGCAGTGAAAGGGAGGGCTGGTTGGACTACTTC
NA | TRBJ1-5 | TRBV30 | TRBD1 | CAWSVAPGTGTRQPQHF | TGTGCCTGGAGTGTAGCCCCAGGGACAGGGACGAGGCAGCCCCAGCATTTT
NA | TRBJ2-3 | TRBV5-4 | TRBD2 | CASRHLADPTDTQYF | TGTGCCAGCAGGCATCTAGCGGATCCCACAGATACGCAGTATTTT
NA | TRBJ1-2 | TRBV6-5 | NA | CASSFVRGYGYTF | TGTGCCAGCAGTTTTGTACGCGGCTATGGCTACACCTTC
once | TRBJ2-7 | TRBV11-2 | NA | CASSQKRDSWEQYF | TGTGCCAGCAGCCAGAAAAGGGACTCTTGGGAACAGTACTTC
NA | TRBJ2-7 | TRBV28 | TRBD1 | CASSLPGQGEQYF | TGTGCCAGCAGTTTGCCGGGACAGGGCGAGCAGTACTTC
NA | TRBJ2-3 | TRBV9 | TRBD2 | CASSPHGTSTGDTQYF | TGTGCCAGCAGCCCGCACGGGACTAGCACAGGAGATACGCAGTATTTT
NA | TRBJ2-1 | TRBV2 | TRBD2 | CASTAESGGAGEQFF | TGTGCTAGCACCGCCGAGAGCGGGGGGGCGGGTGAGCAGTTCTTC
NA | TRBJ2-1 | TRBV4-2 | TRBD2 | CASSSTSGGAAEQFF | TGTGCCAGCAGCTCGACTAGCGGGGGGGCCGCTGAGCAGTTCTTC
NA | TRBJ2-3 | TRBV7-9 | NA | CASTFSLDTQYF | TGTGCCAGCACCTTTTCGTTGGATACGCAGTATTTT
once | TRBJ2-1 | TRBV29-1 | TRBD1 | CSVAGTGEDEQFF | TGCAGCGTTGCCGGGACAGGGGAGGATGAGCAGTTCTTC
NA | TRBJ2-3 | TRBV10-3 | NA | CAVRPLEGTDTQYF | TGTGCCGTCCGCCCACTAGAGGGCACAGATACGCAGTATTTT
NA | TRBJ1-5 | TRBV2 | TRBD1 | CASSEWTGTAQPQHF | TGTGCCAGCAGTGAATGGACAGGGACTGCACAGCCCCAGCATTTT
few | TRBJ2-7 | TRBV6-1 | TRBD1 | CASTRDRTYEQYF | TGTGCCAGCACCCGGGACAGGACCTACGAGCAGTACTTC
NA | TRBJ2-5 | TRBV10-3 | TRBD1 | CAIRDVDRGGETQYF | TGTGCCATCAGGGACGTGGACAGGGGTGGGGAGACCCAGTACTTC
NA | TRBJ2-7 | TRBV6-6 | NA | CASTYGLEQYF | TGTGCCAGCACCTACGGACTCGAGCAGTACTTC
NA | TRBJ2-3 | TRBV5-1 | TRBD2 | CASSLRPAGGTDTQYF | TGCGCCAGCAGCTTGAGACCAGCGGGGGGCACAGATACGCAGTATTTT
NA | TRBJ1-4 | TRBV2 | NA | CASSEGLGVGEKLFF | TGTGCCAGCAGTGAAGGATTGGGCGTTGGTGAAAAACTGTTTTTT
NA | TRBJ2-7 | TRBV5-4 | NA | CASSFGAGVGVTYEQYF | TGTGCCAGCAGCTTTGGGGCAGGGGTAGGCGTCACCTACGAGCAGTACTTC
NA | TRBJ1-2 | TRBV7-8 | NA | CASSLALEIYGYTF | TGTGCCAGCAGCTTAGCGTTGGAGATCTATGGCTACACCTTC